This T cell receptor beta chain came from a study of T cell responses to AZD1222 COVID-19 vaccine. On the study more broadly: Pooled together were second doses at about 4 or about 12 weeks.

To note about this clone: What it binds is unknown.

This table comes from immunoSEQ multiplex PCR, and its TCRdb copy is limited to in-frame clones, with some not included. The sample has 80,000 to 90,000 clones, roughly nine tenths seen once. CDR1 is MNHEY and CDR2 is SMNVEV in the germline V gene (reference sequence). This CDR3 region has 13 residues. The V and J ends lost 2 bases and 3 bases, in that order; junction bases with no gene match: 0. Findings and limits, study-wide: Across the whole spike, CD4 TCRs peaked at regions 160-218 and 743-854. The peak T cell response came first, and repertoires were sampled only after it. Possibly, clonal diversity was underestimated; donors were largely white British and included more females.

The chain carries TRBV27 and TRBJ2-7; 8 bases fit TRBD1. Sequencing used peripheral blood, obtained on day 0 of AZD1222 vaccination. This receptor was obtained from an adult in good health. The chain's CDR3 is CASSLTGGYEQYF. CDR3 in DNA: TGTGCCAGCAGTTTAACAGGGGGCTACGAGCAGTACTTC.